The 18 T cell receptor beta chains below come from one sample, sequenced in a study of patients with pleural tuberculosis (dated by TCRdb to the mid-2010s). The data were produced on an Illumina Genome Analyzer IIx. TCRdb reprocessing: public reads trimmed at Q25 with fastp, clones called with MiXCR, in-frame beta chains kept. Every distinct CDR3 protein forms one entry, paired with its most common genes and DNA. This sample holds around 49,000 distinct CDR3 sequences; 5.5% to 8% were observed only once. Around 15% of the sample is taken by the ten largest. The receptor source for this set is a human donor with pleural tuberculosis.

V is TRBV29-1 and J is TRBJ1-5, with no clear D. Trimming cost V 6 bases and J 7 bases, with 16 bases left between them. The germline V gene has CDR1 SQVTM and CDR2 ANQGSEA. The CDR3 contains 13 residues. The CDR3 DNA reads TGCAGCGTGGATGGTGGCCGGGAGCAGCCCCAGCATTTT. Translating gives CSVDGGREQPQHF.

This clonotype was seen repeatedly, ten times or more. The CDR3 loop is CSARPPAANYGYTF. CDR3 nucleotides: TGCAGTGCTAGACCACCAGCGGCTAACTATGGCTACACCTTC. The chain links TRBV20-1 to TRBJ1-2, with D unresolved. V gave up 2 bases and J gave up 0 bases, with 10 bases separating them. CDR3 length equals 14 residues. The germline CDR1 and CDR2 sequences are DFQATT and SNEGSKA (reference sequence).

Many counts were recorded for this clonotype. The V call is TRBV20-1, the J call TRBJ1-1; D is unclear. The germline V gene encodes CDR1 DFQATT and CDR2 SNEGSKA (reference sequence). This CDR3 has 11 amino acids. The CDR3 bases are TGCACCGTGGACCGTCACACTGAAGCTTTCTTT. Residues: CTVDRHTEAFF.

This clonotype came up many times. V is TRBV11-2 and J is TRBJ2-2; TRBD2 aligns across 11 bases. CDR1 is SGHAT, CDR2 FQNNGV, per germline. CDR3 size: 14 residues. The V segment lost 9 bases and the J segment 6 bases; nucleotides outside the gene matches: 6. The CDR3 DNA sequence: TGTGCCAGTGGGAGACTAGCGGGACCCGGGGAGCTGTTTTTT. The encoded protein is CASGRLAGPGELFF.

This clonotype was seen only once. The chain employs TRBV29-1 and TRBJ1-2, with TRBD1 as a possible D gene (5 bases). The CDR3 spans 12 residues. V was clipped by 2 bases and J by 8 bases, with 12 bases between them. CDR1 SQVTM and CDR2 ANQGSEA come from the germline V gene. CDR3 nucleotide sequence: TGCAGCGTTGAATGGGGGTCCGGCGGCTACACCTTC. This encodes CSVEWGSGGYTF.

This clonotype appeared a few times. The chain joins TRBV2 to TRBJ2-1; either TRBD1 or TRBD2 may fit D (5 bases each). Trimming took 6 bases from V and 7 from J, leaving 16 bases between them. This CDR3 has 14 amino acids. Germline CDR1 SNHLY, CDR2 FYNNEI. Here the CDR3 DNA reads TGTGCCAGCAGCGGGGCAGAGGGATGGAATGAGCAGTTCTTC. Protein product: CASSGAEGWNEQFF. The entire variable domain, with the rest obtained from reference TRBV2 and TRBJ2-1, is as follows: EPEVTQTPSHQVTQMGQEVILRCVPISNHLYFYWYRQILGQKVEFLVSFYNNEISEKSEIFDDQFSVERPDGSNFTLKIRSTKLEDSAMYFCASSGAEGWNEQFFGPGTRLTVL.

This clonotype was seen ten or more times. The V call is TRBV20-1, the J call TRBJ2-3, with 9 nucleotides matching TRBD2. Germline V lookup: CDR1 DFQATT, CDR2 SNEGSKA (reference sequence). Trimming took 0 bases from V and 3 from J; bases not matched to a gene: 4. The CDR3 loop spans 15 amino acids. The CDR3 sequence is CSARDASGMTDTQYF. The CDR3 coding sequence is TGCAGTGCTAGAGATGCTAGCGGGATGACAGATACGCAGTATTTT.

The table lists this clonotype with many counts. The V gene is TRBV20-1, the J gene TRBJ1-2; perhaps TRBD1 as D (6 bases). The CDR3 is 13 amino acids. V lost 3 bases and J 3 bases, leaving 11 bases between the germline ends. Germline values: CDR1 DFQATT, CDR2 SNEGSKA (reference sequence). CDR3 in DNA: TGCAGTGCTAGGGGGACATACCACTATGGCTACACCTTC. This gives the protein CSARGTYHYGYTF.

Many counts were recorded for this clonotype. Germline is not matched at one junction end, which may reflect a read error. The CDR3 DNA follows: TGTGCCGGCAGCCAAGGAAGCACAGATACGCAGTATTTT. This gives the protein CAGSQGSTDTQYF. The chain carries TRBV4-2 and TRBJ2-3; D gene uncertain. Germline assignment: CDR1 LGHNA and CDR2 YNFKEQ. This CDR3 has 13 amino acids.

This clonotype was detected many times. The V call is TRBV11-2, the J call TRBJ2-1; possibly TRBD2 for D (5 bases). The CDR3 sequence is 13 residues long. The germline V and J ends were trimmed by 1 base and 6 bases, with 7 bases remaining between them. Germline V lookup: CDR1 SGHAT, CDR2 FQNNGV. CDR3 sequence: CASSLGTSNEQFF. CDR3 DNA sequence: TGTGCCAGCAGCTTAGGAACTAGCAATGAGCAGTTCTTC.

This chain joins TRBV29-1 and TRBJ2-1; 9 bases are shared with TRBD2. Germline CDR1 SQVTM, CDR2 ANQGSEA. After removal of 4 bases from V and 9 bases from J, the junction contained 4 bases not matched to a gene. The CDR3 runs 12 residues. CDR3 sequence reads: CSVVAGVSEQFF. DNA for the CDR3: TGCAGCGTTGTAGCGGGAGTTAGTGAGCAGTTCTTC.

This clonotype was observed many times. V usage is TRBV4-2 and J usage is TRBJ2-3; D is possibly TRBD1 (5 bases). The length of the CDR3 is 15 residues. With 4 bases removed from V and 1 base from J, the gap between germline ends came to 12 bases. The germline CDR1 and CDR2 sequences are LGHNA and YNFKEQ. The CDR3 here is CASSLSTGGTDTQYF. CDR3 nucleotides: TGTGCCAGCAGCCTATCAACAGGAGGCACAGATACGCAGTATTTT.

This clonotype was seen repeatedly, ten times or more. The V gene is TRBV28, the J gene TRBJ1-2; D is ambiguous. Looked up from germline, CDR1 is MDHEN and CDR2 is SYDVKM. The V and J ends lost 6 bases and 5 bases respectively, with 16 bases between them. CDR3 length equals 14 residues. The CDR3 here is CASSAPGIYYGYTF. CDR3 bases: TGTGCCAGCAGCGCCCCTGGGATTTATTATGGCTACACCTTC.

At least ten counts were recorded for this clonotype. The gene calls are TRBV27 and TRBJ1-1; 10 positions agree with TRBD1. Unmatched junction bases numbered 5, after V lost 3 bases and J lost 7 bases. CDR3 length: 14 residues. From germline, CDR1 is MNHEY and CDR2 SMNVEV (reference sequence). The CDR3 nucleotides read TGTGCCAGCAGTTTCGACAGGGGGCGCGATGAAGCTTTCTTT. Amino acids: CASSFDRGRDEAFF.

This clonotype has a count of ten or more. This sequence joins TRBV3-1 and TRBJ2-7, with 9 bases that match TRBD2. Trimming took 7 bases from V and 3 from J; bases not matched to a gene: 4. The length of the CDR3 is 13 residues. Germline V lookup: CDR1 LGHDT, CDR2 YNNKEL (reference sequence). For the CDR3, the DNA is TGTGCCAGCAAGCGGGAGGATAACTACGAGCAGTACTTC. Protein: CASKREDNYEQYF.

At least ten counts were recorded for this clonotype. The CDR3 nucleotides are TGTGCCAGCAGTTTAGCGGGGGGGATTAATCAGCCCCAGCATTTT. Translation gives CASSLAGGINQPQHF. V gene TRBV12-3 or TRBV12-4 combines with J gene TRBJ1-5; perhaps TRBD1 as D (5 bases). The CDR3 runs to 15 residues. The ends were cut back, 0 bases at V and 4 bases at J, with 10 bases in the middle.

This clonotype was seen only once. A much larger clone is a single base away; this may be a read error. The chain couples TRBV18 to TRBJ1-3; D remains unclear. The CDR3 contains 12 residues. Germline CDR1 KGHSH, CDR2 LQKENI. Deletions cut 4 bases from V and 10 bases from J, with 11 bases between. The CDR3: CASSQGEKTIYF. The CDR3 nucleotides read TGTGCCAGCTCACAAGGAGAAAAAACCATATATTTT.

This clonotype was found many times. J is TRBJ2-1 and V is TRBV11-1; no reliable D call. Germline loops: CDR1 SGHAT, CDR2 FQDESV (reference sequence). V lost 4 bases to trimming and J lost 4 bases, with 17 bases between them. The CDR3 is 16 residues long. CDR3 loop: CASSYQVVVWYNEQFF. CDR3 bases: TGTGCCAGCAGCTACCAGGTGGTGGTATGGTACAATGAGCAGTTCTTC.